These 18 T cell receptor beta chains originate from one sample sequenced in a study of shared clonotypes between healthy human individuals. Positive CCR7 selection of CD45RO-negative cells yielded the naive CD8 cells, and terminally differentiated effector memory CD45RA+ cells were excluded. TCRdb keeps only in-frame clones here, not all; method: immunoSEQ multiplex PCR. In the table there are a few million clones, 80% to 95% of which are singletons. Source material: naive CD8+ T cells from PBMCs. The receptors derive from a man younger than 35 in good health. Some clones in this sample may be carry-over from other donors' samples.

This chain links TRBV27 with TRBJ1-1; 9 bases are a match to TRBD1. Germline lookup yields CDR1 MNHEY and CDR2 SMNVEV (reference sequence). CDR3 length: 16 amino acids. Unmatched junction bases numbered 9, after V lost 6 bases and J lost 1 base. The CDR3 here is CASRNQGQGPNTEAFF. CDR3 sequence (DNA): TGTGCCAGCAGAAACCAGGGACAGGGCCCGAACACTGAAGCTTTCTTT.

The chain recombines TRBV27 with TRBJ1-2; no reliable D call. V was cut by 5 bases and J by 0 bases, with 7 bases left in between. Per germline, CDR1 MNHEY and CDR2 SMNVEV (reference sequence). The CDR3 spans 13 residues. DNA of the CDR3: TGTGCCAGCAGTCCCAGATCTAACTATGGCTACACCTTC. Its translation: CASSPRSNYGYTF.

CDR3 nucleotide sequence: TGTGCCACTGGTCTTCCCGGACGTCAAGAGACCCAGTACTTC. The encoded protein is CATGLPGRQETQYF. The chain combines TRBV15 with TRBJ2-5; the D is unclear. The CDR3 is made up of 14 amino acids. Trimming stripped 9 bases from V and 2 bases from J, with 16 bases between. Germline lookup yields CDR1 LNHNV and CDR2 YYDKDF (reference sequence).

This clone was recorded once. The chain carries TRBV27 and TRBJ2-1, with D perhaps matching TRBD2 (7 bases). CDR3 size: 16 residues. Germline assignment: CDR1 MNHEY and CDR2 SMNVEV (reference sequence). V was clipped by 6 bases and J by 2 bases, with 17 bases between them. CDR3 DNA: TGTGCCAGCAGCCCCAGGGGCGGGAGCCCCTACAATGAGCAGTTCTTC. Translation: CASSPRGGSPYNEQFF.

The rearrangement joins TRBV5-6 to TRBJ1-2, with 7 bases that match TRBD1. CDR3 length: 13 amino acids. V trimming: 2 bases; J trimming: 2 bases; junction bases outside the gene matches: 0. Germline CDR1 SGHDT, CDR2 YYEEEE. The CDR3 DNA follows: TGTGCCAGCAGCTTACAGGGGAACTATGGCTACACCTTC. This gives the protein CASSLQGNYGYTF. Full variable domain (missing parts from reference TRBV5-6 and TRBJ1-2): DAGVTQSPTHLIKTRGQQVTLRCSPKSGHDTVSWYQQALGQGPQFIFQYYEEEERQRGNFPDRFSGHQFPNYSSELNVNALLLGDSALYLCASSLQGNYGYTFGSGTRLTVV.

CDR3 bases: TGTGCCAGCAGCTTAGCTCGGTCCTACGAGCAGTACTTC. Translating it yields CASSLARSYEQYF. The chain is built from TRBV7-7 and TRBJ2-7; D unclear. Germline V lookup: CDR1 SSHAT, CDR2 FNYEAQ (reference sequence). V gave up 0 bases and J gave up 1 base, with 4 bases separating them. The CDR3 extends over 13 amino acids.

This chain joins TRBV27 and TRBJ1-2, with no clear D. Germline CDR1 is MNHEY and CDR2 is SMNVEV (reference sequence). V was clipped by 3 bases and J by 0 bases, with 8 bases between them. This CDR3 has 14 amino acids. CDR3 sequence reads: CASSLGTANYGYTF. DNA for the CDR3: TGTGCCAGCAGTTTGGGTACCGCTAACTATGGCTACACCTTC.

The CDR3 here is CASSPGQGTTGELFF. Here the CDR3 DNA reads TGTGCCAGCAGCCCGGGACAGGGGACCACCGGGGAGCTGTTTTTT. This sequence joins TRBV7-3 and TRBJ2-2, with TRBD1 matching over 10 bases. Germline CDR1 SGHTA, CDR2 FQGTGA. The CDR3 has 15 amino acids. With V trimmed by 5 bases and J by 4 bases, 4 bases remained unmatched.

The chain carries TRBV7-9 and TRBJ2-7; possible D gene TRBD1, 6 bases. Germline CDR1 reads SEHNR; CDR2 reads FQNEAQ (reference sequence). This CDR3 contains 14 residues. Trimming stripped 4 bases from V and 3 bases from J, with 13 bases between. CDR3 residues: CASSSSQGGYEQYF. The CDR3 coding sequence is TGTGCCAGCAGCTCTTCACAGGGCGGCTACGAGCAGTACTTC.

Comments on this clone: The identical CDR3 is also encoded by other nucleotide sequences in the sample. This chain joins TRBV9 and TRBJ2-1; 14 bases are a match to TRBD2. CDR1 and CDR2 from the germline V gene are SGDLS and YYNGEE. The V and J ends lost 0 bases and 10 bases, in that order; junction bases with no gene match: 6. The CDR3 consists of 16 residues. CDR3 sequence (DNA): TGTGCCAGCAGCGTAGTGGGACTAGCGGGAGTGGGCGAGCAGTTCTTC. It specifies CASSVVGLAGVGEQFF.

The chain uses TRBV5-6 and TRBJ2-1; tentatively, D is TRBD1 or TRBD2 (5 bases each). The CDR3 loop spans 16 amino acids. V was clipped by 0 bases and J by 3 bases, with 13 bases between them. Germline CDR1 reads SGHDT; CDR2 reads YYEEEE. The CDR3 loop is CASSLESGRIYNEQFF. As DNA, the CDR3 is TGTGCCAGCAGCTTGGAGTCGGGACGGATCTACAATGAGCAGTTCTTC.

The chain links TRBV5-6 to TRBJ2-7; D call uncertain. Trimming took 4 bases from V and 4 from J, leaving 12 bases between them. This CDR3 has 13 residues. Germline lookup yields CDR1 SGHDT and CDR2 YYEEEE. This CDR3 is CASSTVRQYEQYF. The CDR3 DNA follows: TGTGCCAGCAGCACGGTCCGGCAGTACGAGCAGTACTTC. Using reference TRBV5-6 and TRBJ2-7 for the parts outside the CDR3, the full variable domain is DAGVTQSPTHLIKTRGQQVTLRCSPKSGHDTVSWYQQALGQGPQFIFQYYEEEERQRGNFPDRFSGHQFPNYSSELNVNALLLGDSALYLCASSTVRQYEQYFGPGTRLTVT.

As concerns this clone: The same CDR3 can be traced to other DNA sequences in this sample. The chain employs TRBV10-3 and TRBJ1-5; unclear D gene. The CDR3 has 13 residues. The germline CDR1 and CDR2 sequences are ENHRY and SYGVKD. V was pared by 2 bases and J by 3 bases, with 5 bases between. CDR3 nucleotide sequence: TGTGCCATCAGTGAGAGGGACAATCAGCCCCAGCATTTT. Amino acid sequence: CAISERDNQPQHF.

This clone was counted a single time. The chain joins TRBV4-3 to TRBJ1-4, with TRBD1 matching 8 bases. The CDR3 consists of 15 residues. Germline-derived CDR1 and CDR2 are LGHNA and YSLEER. The V gene end was trimmed by 3 bases and the J gene end by 7 bases; junction bases not matched to a gene: 7. In DNA form, the CDR3 reads TGCGCCAGCAGCCAGTTGGACAGGGAGAGTGAAAAACTGTTTTTT. This encodes CASSQLDRESEKLFF.

The CDR3 DNA sequence: TGTGCCAGCAGCACAGGACCCGAAAAACTGTTTTTT. Its translation: CASSTGPEKLFF. The V gene is TRBV7-9, the J gene TRBJ1-4; perhaps TRBD1 as D (5 bases). This CDR3 spans 12 amino acids. Germline V gene lookup returns CDR1 SEHNR and CDR2 FQNEAQ (reference sequence). Trimming pared 5 bases from V and 8 bases from J, leaving 9 bases between.

The chain has TRBV4-2 and TRBJ2-2; D is ambiguous. The CDR3 has 14 residues. Per the germline V gene, CDR1 is LGHNA and CDR2 is YNFKEQ. With 4 bases removed from V and 5 bases from J, the gap between germline ends came to 11 bases. CDR3 DNA sequence: TGTGCCAGCAGCCCGATCGGAGTGACCGGGGAGCTGTTTTTT. Amino acids: CASSPIGVTGELFF.

The chain combines TRBV7-9 with TRBJ2-2; 14 bases fit TRBD2. Germline V lookup: CDR1 SEHNR, CDR2 FQNEAQ (reference sequence). The CDR3 contains 16 residues. After removal of 5 bases from V and 8 bases from J, the junction contained 7 bases not matched to a gene. The CDR3 region is CASSGGLAGVYGELFF. CDR3 in DNA: TGTGCCAGCAGCGGGGGACTAGCGGGAGTTTATGGGGAGCTGTTTTTT.

The chain recombines TRBV11-2 with TRBJ2-5; no clear D. The V and J ends lost 5 bases and 4 bases respectively, with 14 bases between them. This CDR3 spans 14 amino acids. Germline V gives CDR1 SGHAT, CDR2 FQNNGV. CDR3 nucleotide sequence: TGTGCCAGCAGCCCCCAGATAGGGTCAGAGACCCAGTACTTC. As protein: CASSPQIGSETQYF.